This T cell receptor beta chain was recovered during a study of lymphopenia after photon versus proton radiotherapy. Note on this clone: The antigen is not known.

TCRdb's copy holds only in-frame clones and misses some; the assay was immunoSEQ multiplex PCR. The table records 150,000 to 200,000 clones, more than 85% of them present only once. V was shortened by 7 bases and J by 0 bases, with 13 bases between the two germline ends. The CDR3 consists of 15 residues. Germline V CDR1 and CDR2: LNHDA, SQIVND (reference sequence). Study-wide points: Larger post-nadir TCR diversity loss correlated inversely with survival in deceased patients. Better survival with proton therapy was suggested as possible, not demonstrated. Proton therapy kept repertoires fairly stable, unlike photons, which gained effector/memory cells. Post-nadir diversity loss with photons came from oligoclonal expansion, particularly CD8+ Temra cells.

This chain uses TRBV19 with TRBJ1-5; TRBD1 is a possible D gene (6 bases). Sequenced here: peripheral blood, sampled from a patient treated with photon-based radiotherapy. This TCR derives from a man aged 45-60 years with gastric cancer. CDR3 in amino acids: CASITGPYSNQPQHF. CDR3 sequence (DNA): TGTGCCAGTATTACAGGGCCATATAGCAATCAGCCCCAGCATTTT. Full variable domain (outside the CDR3, taken from reference TRBV19 and TRBJ1-5): DGGITQSPKYLFRKEGQNVTLSCEQNLNHDAMYWYRQDPGQGLRLIYYSQIVNDFQKGDIAEGYSVSREKKESFPLTVTSAQKNPTAFYLCASITGPYSNQPQHFGDGTRLSIL.